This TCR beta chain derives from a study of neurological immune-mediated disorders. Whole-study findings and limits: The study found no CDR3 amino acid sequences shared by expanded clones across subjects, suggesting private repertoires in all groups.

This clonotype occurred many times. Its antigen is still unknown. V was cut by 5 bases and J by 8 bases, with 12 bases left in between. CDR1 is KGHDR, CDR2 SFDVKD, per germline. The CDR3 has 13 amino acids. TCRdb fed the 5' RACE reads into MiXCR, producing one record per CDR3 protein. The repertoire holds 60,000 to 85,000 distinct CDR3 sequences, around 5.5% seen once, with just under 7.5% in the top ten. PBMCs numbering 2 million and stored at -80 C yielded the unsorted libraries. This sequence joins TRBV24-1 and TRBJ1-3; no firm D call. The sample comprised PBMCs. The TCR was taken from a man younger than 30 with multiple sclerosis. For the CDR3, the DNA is TGTGCCACCAGTGGCCCGTCGGCGGACACCATATATTTT. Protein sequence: CATSGPSADTIYF.